Following are 2 T cell receptor beta chains from one sample sequenced in a study of Graves' ophthalmopathy and Graves' hyperthyroidism. Beta-chain TCR CDR3 regions were amplified from RNA transcripts. Second-round multiplex PCR followed a first-round RT-PCR using HTBI primers. Each CDR3 protein is one row after TCRdb ran MiXCR on the multiplex PCR reads. The data show about 220,000 distinct CDR3 sequences, roughly 21% seen once. Sequenced: peripheral blood. The source of these receptors is a woman between 50 and 59 years old with Graves' ophthalmopathy.

Many counts were recorded for this clonotype. CDR3 coding DNA: TGTGCCATTCGCCCCCCCCTTCAAGAGACCCAGTACTTC. This codes for CAIRPPLQETQYF. V is TRBV10-3 and J is TRBJ2-5; no reliable D call. The V end lost 9 bases, the J end lost 2 bases, and 13 bases lay between the germline ends. Germline assignment: CDR1 ENHRY and CDR2 SYGVKD. This CDR3 contains 13 residues.

The V gene is TRBV2, the J gene TRBJ1-5; TRBD1 is a possible D gene (6 bases). Trimming took 0 bases from V and 0 from J, leaving 12 bases between them. The CDR3 has 17 amino acids. CDR1 SNHLY and CDR2 FYNNEI come from the germline V gene. The CDR3 DNA reads TGTGCCAGCAGTGAAGCTATAGGACAGTATAGCAATCAGCCCCAGCATTTT. This gives the protein CASSEAIGQYSNQPQHF.